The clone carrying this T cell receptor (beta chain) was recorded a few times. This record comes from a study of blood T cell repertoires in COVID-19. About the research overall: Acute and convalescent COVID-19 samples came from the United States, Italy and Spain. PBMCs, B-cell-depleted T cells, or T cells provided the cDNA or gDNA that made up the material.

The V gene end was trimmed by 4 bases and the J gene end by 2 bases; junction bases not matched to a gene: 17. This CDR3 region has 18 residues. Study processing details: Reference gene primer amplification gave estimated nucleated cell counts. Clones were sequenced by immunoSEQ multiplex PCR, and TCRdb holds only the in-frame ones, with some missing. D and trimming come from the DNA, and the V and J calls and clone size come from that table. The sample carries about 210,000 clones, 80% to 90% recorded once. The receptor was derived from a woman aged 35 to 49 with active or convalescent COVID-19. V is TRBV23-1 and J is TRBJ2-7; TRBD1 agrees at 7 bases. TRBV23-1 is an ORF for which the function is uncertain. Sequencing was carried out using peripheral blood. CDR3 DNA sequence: TGCGCCAGCAGTCCAGACCGGGACAGCTCTCGCCGAGCCTACGAGCAGTACTTC. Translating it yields CASSPDRDSSRRAYEQYF.